The sample holds a few counts of the clone carrying this T cell receptor beta chain. This entry is derived from a study of spatial heterogeneity in lung cancer. This CDR3 is 13 amino acids long. Germline V gene lookup returns CDR1 SGHAT and CDR2 FQNNGV. V lost 0 bases and J 7 bases, leaving 7 bases between the germline ends. Time point indicated: blood at routine non-recurrence follow-up after resection. Sequencing covered unsorted whole RNA taken from tumor, nontumor lung or frozen PBMC. TCRdb redid the calling of the 5' RACE reads with MiXCR, one entry per CDR3 protein. The repertoire holds 25,000 or so distinct CDR3 sequences, roughly 6% seen once, with 20% to 25% in the top ten.

This receptor was identified in a male donor with early-stage non-small cell lung cancer. The sample was PBMCs, taken at follow-up. The V gene is TRBV11-2, the J gene TRBJ2-1; D gene ambiguous. The CDR3, as DNA: TGTGCCAGCAGCTTAGATCTTTCGAATGAGCAGTTCTTC. It yields the protein CASSLDLSNEQFF.